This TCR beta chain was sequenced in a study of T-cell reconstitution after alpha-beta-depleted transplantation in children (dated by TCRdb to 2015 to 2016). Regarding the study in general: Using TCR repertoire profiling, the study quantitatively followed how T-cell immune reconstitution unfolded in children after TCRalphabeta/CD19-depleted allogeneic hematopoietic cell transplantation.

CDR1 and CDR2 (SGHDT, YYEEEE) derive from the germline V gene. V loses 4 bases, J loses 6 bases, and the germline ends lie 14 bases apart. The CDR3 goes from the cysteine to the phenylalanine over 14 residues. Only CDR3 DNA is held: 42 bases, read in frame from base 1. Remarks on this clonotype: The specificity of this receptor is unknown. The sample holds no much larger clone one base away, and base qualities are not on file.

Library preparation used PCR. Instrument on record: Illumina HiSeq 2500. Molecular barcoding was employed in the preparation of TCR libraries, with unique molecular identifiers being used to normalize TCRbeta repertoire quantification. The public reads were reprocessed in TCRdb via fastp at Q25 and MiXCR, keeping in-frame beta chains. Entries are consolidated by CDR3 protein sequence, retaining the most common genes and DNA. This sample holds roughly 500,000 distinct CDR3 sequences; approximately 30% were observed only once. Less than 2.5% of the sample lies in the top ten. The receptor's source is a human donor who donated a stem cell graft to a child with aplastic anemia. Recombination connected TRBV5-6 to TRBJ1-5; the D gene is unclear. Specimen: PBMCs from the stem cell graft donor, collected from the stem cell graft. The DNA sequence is TGTGCCAGCAGCCCGACGGGGTCAAGTCAGCCCCAGCATTTT. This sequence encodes CASSPTGSSQPQHF.